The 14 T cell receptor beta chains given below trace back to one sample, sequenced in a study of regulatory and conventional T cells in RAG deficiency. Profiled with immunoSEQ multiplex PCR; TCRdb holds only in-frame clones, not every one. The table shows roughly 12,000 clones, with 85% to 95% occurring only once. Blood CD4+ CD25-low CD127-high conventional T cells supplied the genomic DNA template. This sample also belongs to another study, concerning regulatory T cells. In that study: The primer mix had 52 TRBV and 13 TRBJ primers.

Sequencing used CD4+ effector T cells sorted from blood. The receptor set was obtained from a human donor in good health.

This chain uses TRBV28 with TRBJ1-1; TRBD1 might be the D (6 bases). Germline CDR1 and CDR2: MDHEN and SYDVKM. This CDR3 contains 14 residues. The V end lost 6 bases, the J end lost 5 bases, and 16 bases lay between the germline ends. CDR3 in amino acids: CASSLGQYLTEAFF. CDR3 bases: TGTGCCAGCAGCCTCGGACAGTATCTAACTGAAGCTTTCTTT.

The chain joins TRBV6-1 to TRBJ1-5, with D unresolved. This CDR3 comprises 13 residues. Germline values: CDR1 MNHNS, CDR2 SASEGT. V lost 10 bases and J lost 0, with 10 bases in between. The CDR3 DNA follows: TGTGCCACGACGGTGTATAGCAATCAGCCCCAGCATTTT. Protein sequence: CATTVYSNQPQHF.

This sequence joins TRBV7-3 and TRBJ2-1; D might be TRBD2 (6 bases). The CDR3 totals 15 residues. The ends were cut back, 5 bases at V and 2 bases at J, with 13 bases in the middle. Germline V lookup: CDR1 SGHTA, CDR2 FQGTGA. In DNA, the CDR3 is TGTGCCAGCAGCAGATTAGCGGACCCCTACAATGAGCAGTTCTTC. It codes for CASSRLADPYNEQFF.

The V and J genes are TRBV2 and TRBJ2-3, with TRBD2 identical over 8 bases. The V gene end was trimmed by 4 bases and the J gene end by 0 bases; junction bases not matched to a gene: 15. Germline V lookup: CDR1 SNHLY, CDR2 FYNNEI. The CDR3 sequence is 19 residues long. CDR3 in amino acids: CASSAESSGWITSTDTQYF. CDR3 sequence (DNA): TGTGCCAGCAGTGCCGAGTCTAGCGGGTGGATAACTAGCACAGATACGCAGTATTTT.

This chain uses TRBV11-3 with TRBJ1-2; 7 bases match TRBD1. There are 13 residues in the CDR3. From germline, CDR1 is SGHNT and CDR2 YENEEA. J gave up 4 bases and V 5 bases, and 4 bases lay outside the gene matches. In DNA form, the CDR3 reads TGTGCCAGCAGCCACAGGGGAGGCTATGGCTACACCTTC. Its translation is CASSHRGGYGYTF.

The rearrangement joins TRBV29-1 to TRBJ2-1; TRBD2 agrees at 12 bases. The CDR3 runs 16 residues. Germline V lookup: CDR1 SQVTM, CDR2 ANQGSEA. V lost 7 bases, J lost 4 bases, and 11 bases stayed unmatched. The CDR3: CSAGRLAGEPYNEQFF. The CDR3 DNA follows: TGCAGCGCCGGGAGACTAGCGGGGGAGCCGTACAATGAGCAGTTCTTC.

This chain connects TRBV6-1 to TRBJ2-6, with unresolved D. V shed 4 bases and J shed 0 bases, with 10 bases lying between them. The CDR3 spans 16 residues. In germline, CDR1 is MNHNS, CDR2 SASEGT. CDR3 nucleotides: TGTGCCAGCAGTGTGGGATCCTCCTCTGGGGCCAACGTCCTGACTTTC. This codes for CASSVGSSSGANVLTF.

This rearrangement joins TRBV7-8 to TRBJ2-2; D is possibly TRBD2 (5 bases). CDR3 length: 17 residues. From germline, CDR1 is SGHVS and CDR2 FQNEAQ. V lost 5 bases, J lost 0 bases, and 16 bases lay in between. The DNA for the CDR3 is TGTGCCAGCAGCACTAGTAGGCTGAACGCGAACACCGGGGAGCTGTTTTTT. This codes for CASSTSRLNANTGELFF.

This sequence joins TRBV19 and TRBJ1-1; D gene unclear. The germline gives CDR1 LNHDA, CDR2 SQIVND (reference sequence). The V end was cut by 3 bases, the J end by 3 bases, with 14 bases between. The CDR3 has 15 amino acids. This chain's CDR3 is CASSIRLGLDTEAFF. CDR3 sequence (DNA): TGTGCCAGTAGTATTCGTCTGGGGTTGGACACTGAAGCTTTCTTT.

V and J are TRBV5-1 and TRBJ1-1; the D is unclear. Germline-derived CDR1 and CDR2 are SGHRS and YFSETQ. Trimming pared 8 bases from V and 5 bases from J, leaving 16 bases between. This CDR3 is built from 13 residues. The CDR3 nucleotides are TGCGCCAGTAAGTTTAACCCTGGGACTGAAGCTTTCTTT. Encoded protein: CASKFNPGTEAFF.

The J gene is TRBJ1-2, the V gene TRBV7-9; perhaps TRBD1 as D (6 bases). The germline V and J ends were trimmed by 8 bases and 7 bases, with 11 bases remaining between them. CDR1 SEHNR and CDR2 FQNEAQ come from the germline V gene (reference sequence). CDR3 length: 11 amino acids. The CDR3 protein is CASASGVGYTF. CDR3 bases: TGTGCCAGCGCCTCAGGGGTTGGCTACACCTTC.

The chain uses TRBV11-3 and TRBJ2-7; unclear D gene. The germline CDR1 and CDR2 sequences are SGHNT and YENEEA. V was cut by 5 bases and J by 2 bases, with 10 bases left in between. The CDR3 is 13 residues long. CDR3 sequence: CASSLGRTYEQYF. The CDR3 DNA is TGTGCCAGCAGCCTCGGACGAACCTACGAGCAGTACTTC. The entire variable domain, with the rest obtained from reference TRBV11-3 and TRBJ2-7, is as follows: EAGVVQSPRYKIIEKKQPVAFWCNPISGHNTLYWYLQNLGQGPELLIRYENEEAVDDSQLPKDRFSAERLKGVDSTLKIQPAELGDSAVYLCASSLGRTYEQYFGPGTRLTVT.

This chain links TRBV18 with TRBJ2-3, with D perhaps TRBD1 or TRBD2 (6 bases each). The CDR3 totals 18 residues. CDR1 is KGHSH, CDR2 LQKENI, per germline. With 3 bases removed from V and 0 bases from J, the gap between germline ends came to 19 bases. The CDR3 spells CASSPQEGVAVSTDTQYF. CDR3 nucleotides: TGTGCCAGCTCACCTCAGGAGGGGGTAGCGGTTAGCACAGATACGCAGTATTTT. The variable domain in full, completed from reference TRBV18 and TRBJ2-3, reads NAGVMQNPRHLVRRRGQEARLRCSPMKGHSHVYWYRQLPEEGLKFMVYLQKENIIDESGMPKERFSAEFPKEGPSILRIQQVVRGDSAAYFCASSPQEGVAVSTDTQYFGPGTRLTVL.

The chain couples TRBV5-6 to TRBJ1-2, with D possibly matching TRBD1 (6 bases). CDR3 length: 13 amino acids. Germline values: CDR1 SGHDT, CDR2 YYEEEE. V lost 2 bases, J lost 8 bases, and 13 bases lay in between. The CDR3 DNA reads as TGTGCCAGCAGCTTCCTGAGTCAGGGGGGCTACACCTTC. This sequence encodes CASSFLSQGGYTF.